This T cell receptor (beta chain) is from a study of PD-1 blockade in classical Hodgkin lymphoma (dated by TCRdb to between 2020 and 2021). For the wider study: Nivolumab dosing was 3 mg/kg intravenously every 2 weeks, continuing until either disease progression or unacceptable toxicity. The study used CyTOF and TCR beta sequencing to define a peripheral blood immune signature of response to PD-1 blockade in classical Hodgkin lymphoma.

Genomic DNA was isolated using the Qiagen DNeasy kit from unsorted PBMCs as well as from negatively selected CD4+ and CD8+ fractions. Using primers that anneal to V and J segments, immunoSEQ multiplex PCR amplified the TCR beta CDR3 regions. A synthetic immune receptor repertoire was used to minimize amplification bias, and any remaining bias was removed computationally after sequencing. The authors processed their data as follows. Repertoire diversity was quantified as the Shannon entropy index using custom Python scripts. Unsorted, CD4+ and CD8+ repertoires were examined separately, except in combined analyses, for which CD4+ and CD8+ sequences were merged in silico. Clonal expansion was defined as a frequency increase of at least 2-fold after treatment compared with C1D1, and clones undetected at baseline were assigned a pseudocount of 0.5. Clones with 0 or 1 copy at C1D1 were defined as singleton clones, while clones with 2 or more copies were defined as non-singleton clones. Clones expanded in unsorted samples were assigned a CD4+, CD8+ or unknown annotation through matching of protein sequences in sorted samples from the same patient. Wilcoxon tests on paired samples were used to test changes in diversity from C1D1 to C4D1. TCRdb holds this immuneACCESS table with in-frame rearrangements only. Some clones are missing; in checked studies, unresolved V genes explain under half, and the rest has no known cause. That table gives V, J and clone size, and the DNA gave D and trimming. The sample records about 40,000 clones, roughly three quarters of which are singletons. Approximately 14% of the sample comes from the top ten.

Turning to this clone: No antigen is known for it. The record has no base qualities; no much larger clone is one base away.

The time point label corresponds to: cycle 2 day 1 (C2D1) of nivolumab. Every trial patient had relapsed after autologous stem cell transplantation, and cohorts A, B and C differed in prior brentuximab vedotin exposure. The trial cohort included more than 55 patients with relapsed/refractory classical Hodgkin lymphoma, and each patient had a best overall response of complete response, partial response or progressive disease. Single-agent nivolumab was administered to trial patients in the multi-cohort phase II CheckMate 205 trial. Best overall response was determined by an independent review committee according to the 2007 International Working Group response criteria. Trial PBMCs were collected just before the start of nivolumab (C1D1) and during therapy at cycle 2 day 1 and cycle 4 day 1. Peripheral blood was collected in 8 mL Vacutainer Cell Preparation Tubes, from which PBMCs were isolated by centrifugation and then cryopreserved.

Findings and caveats that apply to the study as a whole: Among trial patients, those achieving complete response had baseline diversity similar to that of newly diagnosed patients, while diversity was significantly lower in partial responders and progressors. CD4+ but not CD8+ TCR diversity rose significantly by C4D1 (p=0.0027 vs p=0.16), most apparent in complete responders (p=0.02). Lower diversity was seen in patients whose nivolumab began less than 1 year after ASCT, and these patients were left out of later analyses so that immune reconstitution would not confound the results. The study was restricted to a single clinical trial cohort, and the causes of repertoire differences, possibly disease activity or prior therapy, were left undefined. Baseline TCR diversity was reported to be lower in newly diagnosed patients than in healthy donors and to be lower still in relapsed/refractory patients.

The sequencing here drew on peripheral blood mononuclear cells (PBMCs), taken before the second cycle of nivolumab. This receptor was taken from a human donor with classical Hodgkin lymphoma.

The base sequence is TGTGCCAGCAGCCAAGATTATCGGGACAATGAGCAGTTCTTC. This translates into CASSQDYRDNEQFF. This sequence uses TRBV4-2 and TRBJ2-1, with the D gene call left open. As encoded in the germline V gene, CDR1 is LGHNA while CDR2 is YNFKEQ. CDR3 length: 14 amino acids, cysteine to phenylalanine. Kept here is only the CDR3 DNA, which spans 42 bases and is read in frame from base 1. The trim is 0 bases for V and 5 bases for J, with a gap of 8 bases between the germline ends.